The source of this TCR beta chain is a study of OX40 agonist ivuxolimab in advanced cancers. Sequenced by immunoSEQ multiplex PCR; TCRdb stores in-frame clones only, minus some. Among about 77,000 clones listed, roughly 91% were seen once. Of note for this clone: Its specificity is not known.

Germline loops: CDR1 LGHNT, CDR2 FRNRAP. J lost 12 bases, V lost 5 bases, and 7 bases had no gene match. This CDR3 spans 12 amino acids. The study's findings and limits: Expanded peripheral T cell antigen specificity was not determined. At doses 0.1 to 3.0 mg/kg, CD4+ and CD8+ clones expanded.

The clonotype comes from an adult with an advanced solid tumor such as melanoma, head and neck, liver or kidney cancer. Sequences were derived from CD4+ or CD8+ T cells sorted from blood, sampled in a trial of the OX40 agonist ivuxolimab. The V call is TRBV12-5, the J call TRBJ2-1, with 7 bases fitting TRBD2. As DNA, the CDR3 is TGTGCTAGTGGTCGCGGGGGAGTTGGGCAGTTCTTC. Its protein product is CASGRGGVGQFF. The complete variable domain, with remaining parts taken from reference TRBV12-5 and TRBJ2-1, reads DARVTQTPRHKVTEMGQEVTMRCQPILGHNTVFWYRQTMMQGLELLAYFRNRAPLDDSGMPKDRFSAEMPDATLATLKIQPSEPRDSAVYFCASGRGGVGQFFGPGTRLTVL.